The sequence of this T cell receptor (beta chain) was determined in a study of regulatory T cells in long-lasting Graves disease. CDR3 length: 15 residues. Unmatched junction bases numbered 6, after V lost 7 bases and J lost 4 bases. The germline gives CDR1 KGHDR, CDR2 SFDVKD. This clonotype has a handful of counts. Its target is not known. The study, taken as a whole, reports: Blood alone, not thyroid tissue, was studied. Among persistent patients, a larger number of public clonotypes were shared (roughly 2,700) than among newly diagnosed patients (966).

As to time point: persistent/refractory GD, antithyroid drugs over 5 years with positive TRAb. PBMC-derived RNA was used for the TCR library. By American Thyroid Association guidelines, Graves' disease was diagnosed in the cohort. HTBI primers from iRepertoire and Arm-PCR of CDR3 regions yielded the TCR beta libraries. TCRdb redid the calling of the multiplex PCR reads with MiXCR, one entry per CDR3 protein. The sample has 400,000 to 500,000 distinct CDR3 sequences, about 22% seen once; the top ten hold 7% to 9%. The chain employs TRBV24-1 and TRBJ2-2, with TRBD1 identical over 9 bases. Material: peripheral blood mononuclear cells (PBMCs), obtained when the disease was refractory, from a patient treated with antithyroid drugs. The TCR comes from a female donor with Graves disease. The CDR3 DNA reads as TGTGCCACCAGGTCCGGGACAGGGAGCACCGGGGAGCTGTTTTTT. It specifies CATRSGTGSTGELFF.